In its sample, the clone carrying this TCR beta chain was seen a few times. The entry originates in a study of T-cell memory formation after mild COVID-19. The length of the CDR3 is 16 residues. The ends lost 3 bases at V and 3 bases at J; junction bases unmatched: 4. TCRdb reanalysed the 5' RACE reads using MiXCR and keeps one entry per CDR3 protein. The sample lists about 610,000 distinct CDR3 sequences; 17% were seen once. The chain carries TRBV12-3 or TRBV12-4 and TRBJ2-3; 12 bases agree with TRBD2. The sample comprised PBMCs or a T cell subset sorted from them (not recorded which). This sequence originates from an adult woman who had mild COVID-19 (a few samples of this study predate the infection). Cell type and time point are not known. The CDR3 bases are TGTGCCAGCAGTTTCTGGACTAGCGGGATTACAGATACGCAGTATTTT. Residues: CASSFWTSGITDTQYF.